This entry is about one TCR beta chain. Its specificity is unknown. Sequencing used immunoSEQ multiplex PCR; TCRdb keeps in-frame clones, though not all of them. The table includes some 90,000 clones, about 86% detected once. This sample was included in a study of T cell responses to AZD1222 COVID-19 vaccine. V shed 2 bases and J 3 bases; nucleotides not matched to a gene: 16. From germline, CDR1 is SGHRS and CDR2 YFSETQ. The CDR3 spans 19 residues. Study results and caveats: Regions 160-218 and 743-854 dominated among vaccine-associated CD4 TCRs spanning spike. Targets within unmutated variant regions were reportedly found for nearly half of spike-specific TCRs. After the peak T cell response, and only then, were repertoires sampled. It was only a handful of AZD1222 recipients who were seropositive at baseline.

The specimen comprised peripheral blood, sampled on day 0 of AZD1222 vaccination. V is TRBV5-1 and J is TRBJ1-4, with 7 bases fitting TRBD1. The origin of this receptor is an adult in good health. CDR3 in amino acids: CASSFIFAGGDSPNEKLFF. The CDR3 nucleotides are TGCGCCAGCAGCTTTATATTTGCTGGGGGGGACAGCCCTAATGAAAAACTGTTTTTT.